Below are 22 T cell receptor beta chains sequenced from a single sample in a study of blood T cell repertoires in COVID-19. TCRdb's table, derived via immunoSEQ multiplex PCR, lists solely in-frame clones and lacks some. The data contain under 140,000 clones, about 80% of them singletons. The sequencing sample was made of peripheral blood. The receptors were gathered from a woman of 80 years or more with acute or convalescent COVID-19.

In this sample, this clone turned up once. At one end, the junction sequence differs from germline, possibly due to a read error. The chain has TRBV7-2 and TRBJ2-7; 8 bases match TRBD1. The CDR3 is 13 amino acids. CDR1 SGHTA and CDR2 FQGNSA come from the germline V gene. CDR3 sequence reads: CASSTQLRGRQDF. For the CDR3, the DNA is TGTGCCAGCAGCACGCAACTCAGGGGGCGCCAGGACTTC.

This clone was seen more than once but under ten times. The chain is built from TRBV3-1 (or the pseudogene TRBV3-2) and TRBJ1-2, with 7 nucleotides matching TRBD1. This CDR3 is built from 13 residues. Germline CDR1 is LGHDT and CDR2 is YNNKEL (reference sequence). The V and J ends lost 5 bases and 5 bases, in that order; junction bases with no gene match: 5. The CDR3 coding sequence is TGTGCCAGCAGCTTCGGACAGGATTATGGCTACACCTTC. Amino acids: CASSFGQDYGYTF.

V is TRBV5-1 and J is TRBJ2-1; the match to TRBD2 covers 8 bases. This CDR3 has 16 amino acids. Germline CDR1 is SGHRS and CDR2 is YFSETQ. Losses at the gene ends were 0 bases for V and 9 bases for J; bases not matched to a gene: 11. DNA for the CDR3: TGCGCCAGCAGCTTGGGAGTGCAAGCGGGAGATGCTGAGCAGTTCTTC. Amino acid sequence: CASSLGVQAGDAEQFF.

The CDR3 DNA is TGCGCCAGCAGCTTGGTGGAGGAGACAGGGGACATTTCCTATAGCAATCAGCCCCAGCATTTT. Amino acid sequence: CASSLVEETGDISYSNQPQHF. The rearrangement joins TRBV5-1 to TRBJ1-5; 8 bases align to TRBD1. The CDR3 is 21 amino acids. The trim removed 0 bases at V and 0 bases at J, leaving 17 bases unmatched. Germline V gives CDR1 SGHRS, CDR2 YFSETQ.

The chain employs TRBV29-1 and TRBJ1-2, with 10 bases fitting TRBD1. The J segment lost 5 bases and the V segment lost 2 bases, leaving 11 bases of the junction unmatched. There are 16 residues in the CDR3. The germline CDR1 and CDR2 sequences are SQVTM and ANQGSEA. In DNA, the CDR3 is TGCAGCGTTGAAAGACAGGGGGCCTCAATCCTATATGGCTACACCTTC. Translated, it gives CSVERQGASILYGYTF.

The chain has TRBV7-2 and TRBJ2-6, with TRBD1 matching over 7 bases. The CDR3 has 16 amino acids. J lost 0 bases, V lost 3 bases, and 2 bases had no gene match. Germline lookup yields CDR1 SGHTA and CDR2 FQGNSA. Written as DNA, the CDR3 is TGTGCCAGCAGCTTGGGACAGTCCTCTGGGGCCAACGTCCTGACTTTC. Translation: CASSLGQSSGANVLTF.

The CDR3 sequence: CASSITGQGSYNEQFF. CDR3 in DNA: TGTGCCAGTAGTATTACGGGACAGGGCTCCTACAATGAGCAGTTCTTC. The chain has TRBV19 and TRBJ2-1, with 9 positions matching TRBD1. V was pared by 3 bases and J by 0 bases, with 3 bases of the junction left unmatched. The CDR3 spans 16 residues. Germline V lookup: CDR1 LNHDA, CDR2 SQIVND (reference sequence). The whole variable domain, remainder taken from reference TRBV19 and TRBJ2-1, is DGGITQSPKYLFRKEGQNVTLSCEQNLNHDAMYWYRQDPGQGLRLIYYSQIVNDFQKGDIAEGYSVSREKKESFPLTVTSAQKNPTAFYLCASSITGQGSYNEQFFGPGTRLTVL.

This sequence joins TRBV21-1 and TRBJ2-7; the table's TRBD2 call for D was not verified on the DNA. TRBV21-1 has pseudogene status. CDR3 length: 20 amino acids. CDR3 DNA: TGTGCCAGCAGCAAAATCATGTGGACTAGCGGGAGAAGATGCGGGTACGAGCAGTACTTC. This encodes CASSKIMWTSGRRCGYEQYF.

In this sample, this clone turned up a few times. The chain is built from TRBV7-8 and TRBJ2-5; 16 nucleotides line up with TRBD2. V was pared by 3 bases and J by 5 bases, with 3 bases of the junction left unmatched. This CDR3 region has 16 residues. In germline, CDR1 is SGHVS, CDR2 FQNEAQ. The CDR3 DNA sequence: TGTGCCAGCAGCTTGGGACTAGCGGGAGGGCGGGAGACCCAGTACTTC. This translates into CASSLGLAGGRETQYF. Together with reference TRBV7-8 and TRBJ2-5, the CDR3 gives the full variable domain: GAGVSQSPRYKVAKRGQDVALRCDPISGHVSLFWYQQALGQGPEFLTYFQNEAQLDKSGLPSDRFFAERPEGSVSTLKIQRTQQEDSAVYLCASSLGLAGGRETQYFGPGTRLLVL.

The V and J genes are TRBV19 and TRBJ1-2; 11 bases agree with TRBD1. Germline loops: CDR1 LNHDA, CDR2 SQIVND (reference sequence). This CDR3 contains 15 residues. With 6 bases clipped from V and 7 bases from J, the junction kept 10 bases outside the gene matches. As DNA, the CDR3 is TGTGCCAGTAGCGCAGGACAGGGGGCCTTTGGTGGCTACACCTTC. Its protein product is CASSAGQGAFGGYTF.

V is TRBV10-3 and J is TRBJ1-4; 7 bases agree with TRBD1. Germline loops: CDR1 ENHRY, CDR2 SYGVKD. The ends lost 2 bases at V and 6 bases at J; junction bases unmatched: 3. The CDR3 consists of 14 residues. The CDR3 reads CAISETQGDEKLFF. CDR3 bases: TGTGCCATCAGTGAGACCCAGGGGGATGAAAAACTGTTTTTT.

This clone was observed a few times. V usage is TRBV5-1 and J usage is TRBJ1-1, with D hard to call. The CDR3 length is 18 residues. Per germline, CDR1 SGHRS and CDR2 YFSETQ. Trimming pared 0 bases from V and 1 base from J, leaving 19 bases between. As DNA, the CDR3 is TGCGCCAGCAGCTTGGGTGGAGGTGCGGCCTCTGGGAACACTGAAGCTTTCTTT. It translates to CASSLGGGAASGNTEAFF.

The genes are TRBV5-4 and TRBJ1-1, with D unresolved. The germline V gene has CDR1 SGHNT and CDR2 YYREEE (reference sequence). V shed 2 bases and J shed 6 bases, with 20 bases lying between them. CDR3 length: 16 residues. CDR3 coding DNA: TGTGCCAGCAGCTTACATGGGCGGGGTAAAATCGCTGAAGCTTTCTTT. Protein product: CASSLHGRGKIAEAFF.

V is TRBV19 and J is TRBJ1-6; D may be TRBD1 (6 bases). Germline V gene sequence: CDR1 LNHDA, CDR2 SQIVND (reference sequence). The germline V and J ends were trimmed by 3 bases and 7 bases, with 10 bases remaining between them. The CDR3 runs to 14 residues. CDR3 region: CASSIRQDNSPLHF. CDR3 nucleotides: TGTGCCAGTAGTATTCGACAGGACAATTCACCCCTCCACTTT.

This clone was recorded once. The rearrangement links TRBV4-1 to TRBJ2-5, with 13 nucleotides matching TRBD2. Trimming cost V 3 bases and J 2 bases; bases outside gene matches: 3. From germline, CDR1 is MGHRA and CDR2 YSYEKL. The CDR3 runs 16 residues. CDR3 DNA sequence: TGCGCCAGCAGCCACACGGGACTAGCGGGGCAAGAGACCCAGTACTTC. It translates to CASSHTGLAGQETQYF.

The rearrangement uses TRBV10-3 and TRBJ1-2; D is perhaps TRBD1 (6 bases). The CDR3 has 15 residues. V was shortened by 8 bases and J by 2 bases, with 18 bases between the two germline ends. Germline V gene sequence: CDR1 ENHRY, CDR2 SYGVKD. In nucleotides, the CDR3 is TGTGCCATCCCCCTCGGACAGACTACAAACTATGGCTACACCTTC. Its translation is CAIPLGQTTNYGYTF.

This CDR3 is CSGAILGEQFF. The CDR3 nucleotides are TGCAGTGGGGCAATACTCGGTGAGCAGTTCTTC. This sequence joins TRBV20-1 and TRBJ2-1, with unresolved D. The CDR3 consists of 11 residues. CDR1 and CDR2 from the germline V gene are DFQATT and SNEGSKA (reference sequence). With 7 bases removed from V and 9 bases from J, the gap between germline ends came to 13 bases.

The chain couples TRBV6-5 to TRBJ2-2; D gene ambiguous. Germline-derived CDR1 and CDR2 are MNHEY and SVGAGI. The CDR3 has 11 residues. The ends were cut back, 6 bases at V and 9 bases at J, with 8 bases in the middle. The CDR3 reads CASSSFRELFF. As DNA, the CDR3 is TGTGCCAGCAGCTCTTTCCGGGAGCTGTTTTTT.

V and J are TRBV4-2 and TRBJ2-7; 8 positions agree with TRBD2. CDR1 and CDR2 (germline): LGHNA, YNFKEQ. The CDR3 contains 15 residues. Trimming took 4 bases from V and 4 from J; bases not matched to a gene: 9. CDR3 DNA sequence: TGTGCCAGCAGCCGATCTAGCGGGTCCCAGTACGAGCAGTACTTC. As protein: CASSRSSGSQYEQYF.

The chain employs TRBV19 and TRBJ1-4, with 7 nucleotides matching TRBD1. The CDR3 is made up of 16 amino acids. CDR1 and CDR2 (germline): LNHDA, SQIVND (reference sequence). V was clipped by 4 bases and J by 5 bases; unmatched bases: 10. CDR3 protein: CASSKDTGQKNEKLFF. The CDR3, as DNA: TGTGCCAGTAGTAAGGACACGGGACAGAAGAATGAAAAACTGTTTTTT.

This chain connects TRBV18 to TRBJ1-2; TRBD1 matches 7 bases. Per germline, CDR1 KGHSH and CDR2 LQKENI. This CDR3 is built from 18 residues. The V gene end was trimmed by 2 bases and the J gene end by 1 base; junction bases not matched to a gene: 13. CDR3 residues: CASSPLGGGTADNYGYTF. The CDR3, as DNA: TGTGCCAGCTCACCATTGGGAGGCGGGACAGCCGATAACTATGGCTACACCTTC.

The rearrangement joins TRBV18 to TRBJ2-1; D is perhaps TRBD2 (5 bases). V shed 2 bases and J shed 5 bases, with 16 bases lying between them. There are 16 residues in the CDR3. The germline V gene has CDR1 KGHSH and CDR2 LQKENI. Here the CDR3 reads CASSPEIRGGNNEQFF. The DNA of the CDR3 is TGTGCCAGCTCACCAGAGATTCGAGGAGGCAACAATGAGCAGTTCTTC. Supplemented by reference TRBV18 and TRBJ2-1, the full variable domain reads NAGVMQNPRHLVRRRGQEARLRCSPMKGHSHVYWYRQLPEEGLKFMVYLQKENIIDESGMPKERFSAEFPKEGPSILRIQQVVRGDSAAYFCASSPEIRGGNNEQFFGPGTRLTVL.